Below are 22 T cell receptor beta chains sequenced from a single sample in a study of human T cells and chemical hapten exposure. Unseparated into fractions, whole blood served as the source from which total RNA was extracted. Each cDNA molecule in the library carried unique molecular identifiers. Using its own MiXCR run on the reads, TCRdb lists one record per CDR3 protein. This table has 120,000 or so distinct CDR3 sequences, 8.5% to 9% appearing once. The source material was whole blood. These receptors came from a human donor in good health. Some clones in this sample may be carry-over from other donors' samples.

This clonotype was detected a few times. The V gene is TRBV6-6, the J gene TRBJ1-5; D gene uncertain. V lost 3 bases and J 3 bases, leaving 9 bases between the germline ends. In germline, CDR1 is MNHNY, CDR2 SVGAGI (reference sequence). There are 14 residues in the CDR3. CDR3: CASSYRNDNQPQHF. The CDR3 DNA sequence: TGTGCCAGCAGTTATAGGAATGACAATCAGCCCCAGCATTTT.

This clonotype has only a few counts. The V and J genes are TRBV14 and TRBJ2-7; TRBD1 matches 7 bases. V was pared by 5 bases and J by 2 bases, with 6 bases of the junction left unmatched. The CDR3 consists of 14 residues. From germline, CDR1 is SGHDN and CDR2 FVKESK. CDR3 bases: TGTGCCAGCAGCGACCGGGACAGAACCTACGAGCAGTACTTC. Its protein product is CASSDRDRTYEQYF.

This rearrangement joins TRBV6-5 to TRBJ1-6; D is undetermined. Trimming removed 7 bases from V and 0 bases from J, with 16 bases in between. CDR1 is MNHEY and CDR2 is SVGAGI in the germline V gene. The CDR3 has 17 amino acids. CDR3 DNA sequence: TGTGCCAGCAATTTCACACAGCTAAGCTCCTATAATTCACCCCTCCACTTT. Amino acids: CASNFTQLSSYNSPLHF.

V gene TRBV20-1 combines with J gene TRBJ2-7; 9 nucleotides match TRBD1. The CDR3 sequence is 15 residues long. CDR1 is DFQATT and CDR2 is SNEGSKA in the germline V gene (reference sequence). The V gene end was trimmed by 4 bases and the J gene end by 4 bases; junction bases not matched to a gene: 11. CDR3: CSATLPGQGGYEQYF. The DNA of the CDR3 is TGCAGTGCTACCTTACCGGGACAGGGAGGGTACGAGCAGTACTTC.

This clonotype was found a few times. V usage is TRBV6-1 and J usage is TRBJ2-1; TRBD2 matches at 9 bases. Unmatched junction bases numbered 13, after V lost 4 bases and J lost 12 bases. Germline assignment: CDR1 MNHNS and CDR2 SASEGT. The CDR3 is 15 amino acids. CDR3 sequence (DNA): TGTGCCAGCAGTGCCTTCGTGCGGGAGGGGCGTGGGCAGTTCTTC. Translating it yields CASSAFVREGRGQFF.

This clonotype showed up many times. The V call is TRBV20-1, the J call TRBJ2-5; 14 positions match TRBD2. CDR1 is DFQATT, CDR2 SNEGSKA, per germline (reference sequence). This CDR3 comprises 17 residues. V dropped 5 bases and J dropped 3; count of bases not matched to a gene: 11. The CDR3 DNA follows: TGCAGTGCTGCGTTGACTAGCGGGGGGGGTAGAGAAGAGACCCAGTACTTC. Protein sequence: CSAALTSGGGREETQYF.

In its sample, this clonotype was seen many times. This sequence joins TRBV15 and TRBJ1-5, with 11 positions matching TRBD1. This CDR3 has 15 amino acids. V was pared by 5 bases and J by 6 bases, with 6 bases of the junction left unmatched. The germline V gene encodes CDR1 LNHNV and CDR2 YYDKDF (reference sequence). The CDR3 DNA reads TGTGCCACCAGCTCCCGGGGGACAGGGGGTCAGCCCCAGCATTTT. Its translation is CATSSRGTGGQPQHF.

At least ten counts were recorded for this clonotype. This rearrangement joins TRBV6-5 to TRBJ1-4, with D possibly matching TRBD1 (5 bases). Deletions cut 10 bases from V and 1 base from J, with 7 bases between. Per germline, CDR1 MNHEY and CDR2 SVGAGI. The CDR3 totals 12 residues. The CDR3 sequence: CATGGTNEKLFF. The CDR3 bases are TGTGCCACCGGGGGAACTAATGAAAAACTGTTTTTT.

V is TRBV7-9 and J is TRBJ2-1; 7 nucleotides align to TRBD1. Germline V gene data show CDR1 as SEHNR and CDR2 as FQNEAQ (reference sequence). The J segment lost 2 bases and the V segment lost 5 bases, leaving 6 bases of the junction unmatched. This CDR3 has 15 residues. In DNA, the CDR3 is TGTGCCAGCAGCCAACAGGGGACACCCTACAATGAGCAGTTCTTC. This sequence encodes CASSQQGTPYNEQFF.

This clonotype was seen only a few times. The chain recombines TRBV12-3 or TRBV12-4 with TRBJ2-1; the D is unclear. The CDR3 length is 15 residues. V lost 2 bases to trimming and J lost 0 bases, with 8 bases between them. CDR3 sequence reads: CASSLSRHSYNEQFF. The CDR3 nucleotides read TGTGCCAGCAGTTTATCGAGGCACTCCTACAATGAGCAGTTCTTC.

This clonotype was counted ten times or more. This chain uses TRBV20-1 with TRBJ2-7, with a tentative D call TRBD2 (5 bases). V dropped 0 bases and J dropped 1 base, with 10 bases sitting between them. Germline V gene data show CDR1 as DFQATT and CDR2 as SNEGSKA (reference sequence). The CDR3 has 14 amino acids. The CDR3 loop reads CSARDLRGSYEQYF. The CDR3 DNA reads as TGCAGTGCTAGAGATCTGAGAGGGTCCTACGAGCAGTACTTC.

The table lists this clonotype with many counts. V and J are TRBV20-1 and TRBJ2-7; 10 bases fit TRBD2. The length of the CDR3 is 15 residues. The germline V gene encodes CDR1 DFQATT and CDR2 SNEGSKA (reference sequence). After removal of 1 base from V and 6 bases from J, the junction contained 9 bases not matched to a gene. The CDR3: CSARALAGVQGEQYF. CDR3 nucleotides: TGCAGTGCTAGAGCTCTAGCGGGGGTCCAAGGCGAGCAGTACTTC.

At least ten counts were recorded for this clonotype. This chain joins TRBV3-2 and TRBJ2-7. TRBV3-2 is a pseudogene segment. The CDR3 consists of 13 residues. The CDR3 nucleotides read TGTGCCAGCAGCCAGTACCACTGGTACGAGCAGTACTTC. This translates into CASSQYHWYEQYF.

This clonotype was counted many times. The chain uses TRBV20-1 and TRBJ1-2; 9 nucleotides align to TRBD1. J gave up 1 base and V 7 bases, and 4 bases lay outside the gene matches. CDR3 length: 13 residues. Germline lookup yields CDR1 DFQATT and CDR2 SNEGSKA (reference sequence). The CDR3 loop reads CSGGTGSNYGYTF. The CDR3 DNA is TGCAGTGGTGGGACAGGGAGTAACTATGGCTACACCTTC.

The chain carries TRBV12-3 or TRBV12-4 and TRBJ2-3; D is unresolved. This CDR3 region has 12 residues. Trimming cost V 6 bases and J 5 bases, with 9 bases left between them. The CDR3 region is CASRPDGDTQYF. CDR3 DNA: TGTGCCAGCAGGCCTGACGGAGATACGCAGTATTTT.

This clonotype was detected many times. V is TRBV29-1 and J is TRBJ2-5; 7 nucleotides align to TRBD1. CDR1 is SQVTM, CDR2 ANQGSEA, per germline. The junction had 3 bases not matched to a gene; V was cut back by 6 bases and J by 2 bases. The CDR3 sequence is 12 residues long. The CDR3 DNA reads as TGCAGCGTAACACAGGGGCAAGAGACCCAGTACTTC. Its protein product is CSVTQGQETQYF.

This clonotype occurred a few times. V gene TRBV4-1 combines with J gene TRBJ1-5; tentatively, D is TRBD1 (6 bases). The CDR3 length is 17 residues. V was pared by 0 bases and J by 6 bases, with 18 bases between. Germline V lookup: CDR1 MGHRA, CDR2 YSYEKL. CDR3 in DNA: TGCGCCAGCAGCCAAGATCGGGCTGCAGGGGTGGGTCAGCCCCAGCATTTT. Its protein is CASSQDRAAGVGQPQHF.

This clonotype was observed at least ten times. CDR3 DNA sequence: TGTGCCAGCTCACCAGTTGGGGGGCAAGGCACTGAAGCTTTCTTT. Protein sequence: CASSPVGGQGTEAFF. The gene calls are TRBV18 and TRBJ1-1, with D maybe TRBD1 (6 bases). The CDR3 is 15 amino acids. V shed 2 bases and J shed 4 bases, with 14 bases lying between them. The germline CDR1 and CDR2 sequences are KGHSH and LQKENI.

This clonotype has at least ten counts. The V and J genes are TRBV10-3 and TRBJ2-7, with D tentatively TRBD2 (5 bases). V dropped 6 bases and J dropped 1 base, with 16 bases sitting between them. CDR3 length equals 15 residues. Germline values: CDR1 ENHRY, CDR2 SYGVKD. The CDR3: CAISGTEAESYEQYF. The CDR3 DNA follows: TGTGCCATCAGCGGAACAGAAGCGGAGTCCTACGAGCAGTACTTC.

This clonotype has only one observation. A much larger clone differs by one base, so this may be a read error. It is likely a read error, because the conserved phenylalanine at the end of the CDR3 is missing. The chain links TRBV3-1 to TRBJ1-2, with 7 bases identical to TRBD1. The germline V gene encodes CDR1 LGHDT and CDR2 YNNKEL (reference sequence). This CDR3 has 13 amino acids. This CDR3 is CASSQTGNYGYTS. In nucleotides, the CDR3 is TGTGCCAGCAGCCAGACAGGGAACTACGGCTACACCTCC.

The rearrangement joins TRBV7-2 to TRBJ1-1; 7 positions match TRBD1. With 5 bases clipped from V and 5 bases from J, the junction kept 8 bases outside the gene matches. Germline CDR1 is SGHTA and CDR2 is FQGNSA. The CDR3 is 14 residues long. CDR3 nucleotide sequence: TGTGCCAGCAGCCAGGGGGGCAGGGCAACTGAAGCTTTCTTT. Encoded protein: CASSQGGRATEAFF.

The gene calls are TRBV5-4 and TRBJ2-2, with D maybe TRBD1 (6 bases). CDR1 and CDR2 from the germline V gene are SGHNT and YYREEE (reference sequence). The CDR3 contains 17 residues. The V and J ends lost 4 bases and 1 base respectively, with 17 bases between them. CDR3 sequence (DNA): TGTGCCAGCAGCACTGCTACAGGGTCCTTGAACACCGGGGAGCTGTTTTTT. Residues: CASSTATGSLNTGELFF.